This T cell receptor (beta chain) is from a study of T-cell reconstitution after alpha-beta-depleted transplantation in children. The library targeted TCRbeta and was prepared with unique molecular identifiers. In TCRdb, the PCR reads were re-called with MiXCR into one record per CDR3 protein. The repertoire holds a few hundred thousand distinct CDR3 sequences, with around 17% as singletons. The germline gives CDR1 SGHRS, CDR2 YFSETQ. The CDR3 runs to 17 residues. V lost 0 bases, J lost 5 bases, and 19 bases lay in between. The chain employs TRBV5-1 and TRBJ2-3; D is possibly TRBD2 (5 bases). The receptor was derived from a human donor who donated a stem cell graft to a child with acute lymphoblastic leukemia. The sample here was PBMCs from the stem cell graft donor, taken from the stem cell graft. The CDR3 region has the DNA TGCGCCAGCAGCTTGGGAGGTGGGAGAGCGGCAGAAGATACGCAGTATTTT. It codes for CASSLGGGRAAEDTQYF. The full variable domain, with the rest looked up from reference TRBV5-1 and TRBJ2-3, is KAGVTQTPRYLIKTRGQQVTLSCSPISGHRSVSWYQQTPGQGLQFLFEYFSETQRNKGNFPGRFSGRQFSNSRSEMNVSTLELGDSALYLCASSLGGGRAAEDTQYFGPGTRLTVL.